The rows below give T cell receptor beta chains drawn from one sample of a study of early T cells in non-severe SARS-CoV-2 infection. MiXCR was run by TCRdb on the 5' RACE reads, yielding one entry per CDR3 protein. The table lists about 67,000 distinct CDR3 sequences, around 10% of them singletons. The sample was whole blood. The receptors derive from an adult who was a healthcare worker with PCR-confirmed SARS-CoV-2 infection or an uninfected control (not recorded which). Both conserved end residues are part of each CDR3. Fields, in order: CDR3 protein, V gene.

CDR3 protein: CASGRQGWTEAFF
V gene: TRBV28

CDR3 protein: CASTGTAINYGYTF
V gene: TRBV19

CDR3 protein: CSARDKGTGTVGNQPQHF
V gene: TRBV20-1

CDR3 protein: CASSVAEYNEQFF
V gene: TRBV9

CDR3 protein: CASSLVSGQLSGANVLTF
V gene: TRBV7-2

CDR3 protein: CASSTRGAGTGELFF
V gene: TRBV4-1

CDR3 protein: CASSLAVANYGYTF
V gene: TRBV5-1

CDR3 protein: CASSFGERNEKLFF
V gene: TRBV5-1

CDR3 protein: CASSQGALDTQYF
V gene: TRBV28

CDR3 protein: CASRAGRRQFF
V gene: TRBV2

CDR3 protein: CASSLGTVGDTQYF
V gene: TRBV7-9

CDR3 protein: CATSGGLAGGQDTQYF
V gene: TRBV15

CDR3 protein: CASSPADRLYEQYF
V gene: TRBV7-2

CDR3 protein: CASRGLDKRHEQYF
V gene: TRBV5-1

CDR3 protein: CSVVGQGYNEQFF
V gene: TRBV29-1

CDR3 protein: CASSPGLVEETQYF
V gene: TRBV7-6

CDR3 protein: CSGQGTYEQYF
V gene: TRBV29-1

CDR3 protein: CASSPNDTPVTEAFF
V gene: TRBV18

CDR3 protein: CASSLSSMNTEAFF
V gene: TRBV6-5

CDR3 protein: CASSSSGSHNGEQFF
V gene: TRBV11-2

CDR3 protein: CASSENFGGTEAFF
V gene: TRBV25-1

CDR3 protein: CASSLGVVTDTQYF
V gene: TRBV5-1

CDR3 protein: CASSIDPPRRAGANVLTF
V gene: TRBV19

CDR3 protein: CASSEKGVGNQPQHF
V gene: TRBV10-2

CDR3 protein: CSVQPRTSGGASGEQYF
V gene: TRBV29-1

CDR3 protein: CASSIGRGSSYEQYF
V gene: TRBV19

CDR3 protein: CASRNVPGRGTGELFF
V gene: TRBV6-1

CDR3 protein: CSVERQGARTEAFF
V gene: TRBV29-1

CDR3 protein: CASSPPLEDTEAFF
V gene: TRBV4-1

CDR3 protein: CASSLQGRDTQYF
V gene: TRBV3-1

CDR3 protein: CASSQAKRGGTDTQYF
V gene: TRBV3-1

CDR3 protein: CASSLQLSNTGELFF
V gene: TRBV7-2

CDR3 protein: CASRLDRGHTDTQYF
V gene: TRBV6-1

CDR3 protein: CASSPSTFPGQFF
V gene: TRBV5-5

CDR3 protein: CASSPDGRGLNTEAFF
V gene: TRBV5-1

CDR3 protein: CASSLLGGHYNEQFF
V gene: TRBV7-2

CDR3 protein: CASSGTVAGNTIYF
V gene: TRBV2

CDR3 protein: CSARQSTDTQYF
V gene: TRBV20-1

CDR3 protein: CASSTKRGSDGANVLTF
V gene: TRBV7-9

CDR3 protein: CASSESGLYKQYF
V gene: TRBV25-1